This entry is about one T cell receptor (beta chain). Measured with immunoSEQ multiplex PCR; TCRdb has only the in-frame clones, and not every one. This sample has about 170,000 clones; over 65% occur once, and the top ten carry 3.5% to 5%. The sample originates from a study of blood T cell repertoires in COVID-19. Study background: T cells, B-cell-depleted T cells, or PBMCs supplied cDNA or gDNA.

The CDR3 has 13 residues. Germline V gene sequence: CDR1 SGDLS, CDR2 YYNGEE. V lost 2 bases, J lost 4 bases, and 9 bases lay in between. This TCR came from a woman in her forties or fifties who had recovered from COVID-19. This sequence joins TRBV9 and TRBJ1-2, with unresolved D. The source material was PBMCs or T cells enriched from blood (not recorded which). The CDR3 sequence is CASSVSQIYGYTF. The CDR3 coding sequence is TGTGCCAGCAGCGTTAGCCAAATCTATGGCTACACCTTC.